These 5 T cell receptor beta chains came from one sample sequenced in a study of cytomegalovirus exposure and HLA in healthy donors. Vbeta (60) and Jbeta (13) primers were used in the PCR. The data were produced by immunoSEQ multiplex PCR, yet TCRdb's version contains in-frame clones alone and is incomplete. The table has 90,000 to 150,000 clones, 65% to 85% seen once. The specimen was PBMCs. Every receptor here comes from a man aged 50-59 years in good health and CMV-seropositive.

This clone occurred once. The chain joins TRBV11-3 to TRBJ2-5; 7 bases line up with TRBD2. After removal of 3 bases from V and 5 bases from J, the junction contained 3 bases not matched to a gene. The CDR3 is 13 amino acids. Per germline, CDR1 SGHNT and CDR2 YENEEA. In nucleotides, the CDR3 is TGTGCCAGCAGCTTCGACGGGGGGGAGACCCAGTACTTC. Its translation: CASSFDGGETQYF.

The chain links TRBV19 to TRBJ2-1, with D perhaps TRBD2 (6 bases). Trimming took off 7 bases at V and 1 base at J, with 17 bases between the two ends. The germline V gene has CDR1 LNHDA and CDR2 SQIVND (reference sequence). This CDR3 is built from 16 residues. The CDR3 nucleotides read TGTGCCAGTATCGGAGGGCCGGGCAGGTCCTACAATGAGCAGTTCTTC. Its protein is CASIGGPGRSYNEQFF.

The chain has TRBV28 and TRBJ2-3; 8 bases map to TRBD2. There are 14 residues in the CDR3. J was trimmed by 1 base and V by 7 bases; bases with no gene match: 4. The germline V gene encodes CDR1 MDHEN and CDR2 SYDVKM. Here the CDR3 reads CASTPGGGTDTQYF. The CDR3 DNA follows: TGTGCCAGCACCCCCGGGGGGGGCACAGATACGCAGTATTTT.

The CDR3, as DNA: TGCGCCAGCAGCCAAGTCGTAGCGGGAGGAAGGAATGAGCAGTTCTTC. Protein: CASSQVVAGGRNEQFF. This sequence joins TRBV4-1 and TRBJ2-1; 10 nucleotides match TRBD2. Germline values: CDR1 MGHRA, CDR2 YSYEKL. The CDR3 length is 16 residues. V gave up 1 base and J gave up 7 bases; unmatched junction bases: 7.

V and J are TRBV6-5 and TRBJ2-5; 7 bases align to TRBD1. Germline CDR1 reads MNHEY; CDR2 reads SVGAGI. There are 15 residues in the CDR3. Germline trimming cut 7 bases from V and 3 bases from J; bases unmatched to any gene: 11. This CDR3 reads CASTKWGRGKETQYF. CDR3 DNA sequence: TGTGCCAGCACCAAATGGGGCAGGGGGAAAGAGACCCAGTACTTC.